The 27 T cell receptor beta chains given below trace back to one sample, sequenced in a study of blood T cell repertoires in COVID-19. Clones were read by immunoSEQ multiplex PCR, and TCRdb kept only the in-frame ones, dropping some. The table has 68,000 or so clones, about 80% seen once. What was sequenced was peripheral blood. Every receptor here comes from a human donor in a cohort sampled during active COVID-19.

The chain links TRBV7-3 to TRBJ2-3, with D perhaps TRBD1 (6 bases). Germline loops: CDR1 SGHTA, CDR2 FQGTGA. CDR3 length: 13 amino acids. V was shortened by 4 bases and J by 8 bases, with 13 bases between the two germline ends. CDR3 residues: CASSWGPEGTQYF. The CDR3 region has the DNA TGTGCCAGCAGCTGGGGGCCCGAAGGTACGCAGTATTTT.

This chain uses TRBV5-4 with TRBJ1-2; D gene uncertain. Germline V gene sequence: CDR1 SGHNT, CDR2 YYREEE (reference sequence). V was trimmed by 2 bases and J by 8 bases, leaving 19 bases between them. The CDR3 is 15 residues long. CDR3 in amino acids: CASSFGKTEFGGYTF. The CDR3 DNA reads TGTGCCAGCAGCTTCGGGAAAACCGAGTTTGGAGGCTACACCTTC.

The table lists this clone with a count of one. The chain employs TRBV5-4 and TRBJ1-4; 7 bases match TRBD1. The CDR3 consists of 14 residues. J lost 7 bases, V lost 0 bases, and 3 bases had no gene match. Germline CDR1 SGHNT, CDR2 YYREEE (reference sequence). The CDR3 coding sequence is TGTGCCAGCAGCTTGGACAGGGGAGGTGAAAAACTGTTTTTT. Its translation is CASSLDRGGEKLFF.

This clone was recorded a few times. The rearrangement links TRBV19 to TRBJ2-5, with D maybe TRBD2 (6 bases). The CDR3 loop spans 16 amino acids. The germline V gene encodes CDR1 LNHDA and CDR2 SQIVND (reference sequence). The V and J ends lost 1 base and 5 bases respectively, with 17 bases between them. The CDR3 here is CASSIGRGLGSETQYF. For the CDR3, the DNA is TGTGCCAGTAGTATAGGGCGGGGACTCGGTAGCGAGACCCAGTACTTC.

The CDR3 loop reads CAWTVGTSSYNEQFF. The CDR3 DNA is TGTGCCTGGACGGTAGGGACTAGCTCCTACAATGAGCAGTTCTTC. V is TRBV30 and J is TRBJ2-1; 8 bases align to TRBD2. V trimming: 4 bases; J trimming: 0 bases; junction bases outside the gene matches: 5. Germline CDR1 and CDR2: GTSNPN and SVGIG (reference sequence). CDR3 length: 15 residues.

The chain links TRBV28 to TRBJ1-2; no firm D call. Germline V gives CDR1 MDHEN, CDR2 SYDVKM. Trimming removed 5 bases from V and 10 bases from J, with 17 bases in between. The CDR3 is 13 residues long. CDR3 sequence (DNA): TGTGCCAGCAGTCAACCGAGGGCGACGTCCTACACCTTC. It encodes CASSQPRATSYTF.

CDR3 bases: TGTGCCAGCTCTGGTCGGACTAGCGGGATTCTTCTCGAGCAGTACTTC. Translating gives CASSGRTSGILLEQYF. The rearrangement joins TRBV18 to TRBJ2-7, with TRBD2 identical over 12 bases. The CDR3 totals 16 residues. Per the germline V gene, CDR1 is KGHSH and CDR2 is LQKENI. V lost 6 bases to trimming and J lost 6 bases; unmatched junction nucleotides: 12.

The rearrangement joins TRBV10-2 to TRBJ2-7, with D possibly matching TRBD1 (6 bases). Germline V lookup: CDR1 WSHSY, CDR2 SAAADI. The V gene lost 5 bases and the J gene lost 3 bases, with 8 bases spanning the gap. CDR3 length: 12 residues. Written as DNA, the CDR3 is TGCGCCAGCAGTCGCAGGGGCTACGAGCAGTACTTC. Protein sequence: CASSRRGYEQYF.

This chain links TRBV28 with TRBJ1-5, with a tentative D call TRBD1 (6 bases). Trimming left V 7 bases short and J 3 bases short, with 16 bases between. CDR1 is MDHEN, CDR2 SYDVKM, per germline. The CDR3 runs 15 residues. CDR3 sequence reads: CASIQSGGPNQPQHF. CDR3 coding DNA: TGTGCCAGCATCCAAAGTGGGGGCCCCAATCAGCCCCAGCATTTT. The whole variable domain, remainder taken from reference TRBV28 and TRBJ1-5, is DVKVTQSSRYLVKRTGEKVFLECVQDMDHENMFWYRQDPGLGLRLIYFSYDVKMKEKGDIPEGYSVSREKKERFSLILESASTNQTSMYLCASIQSGGPNQPQHFGDGTRLSIL.

The V and J genes are TRBV19 and TRBJ2-1, with 10 bases lining up with TRBD2. CDR1 and CDR2 (germline): LNHDA, SQIVND (reference sequence). The CDR3 consists of 15 residues. With 4 bases clipped from V and 5 bases from J, the junction kept 5 bases outside the gene matches. The CDR3 loop reads CASSTTSGKNNEQFF. The CDR3 coding sequence is TGTGCCAGTAGTACTACTAGCGGGAAGAACAATGAGCAGTTCTTC.

In its sample, this clone was seen a few times. V is TRBV10-3 and J is TRBJ2-4; D uncertain. The ends were cut back, 3 bases at V and 0 bases at J, with 18 bases in the middle. The CDR3 is 18 amino acids. Per the germline V gene, CDR1 is ENHRY and CDR2 is SYGVKD. The CDR3 bases are TGTGCCATCAGTGAAAGTGGGCAGTTTGAGAAAGCCAAAAACATTCAGTACTTC. Translation gives CAISESGQFEKAKNIQYF.

The rearrangement links TRBV20-1 to TRBJ2-5; no clear D gene. The CDR3 is made up of 11 amino acids. CDR1 and CDR2 from the germline V gene are DFQATT and SNEGSKA (reference sequence). V was clipped by 6 bases and J by 9 bases, with 14 bases between them. CDR3 protein: CSAIRATAQYF. CDR3 nucleotide sequence: TGCAGTGCGATACGTGCCACGGCCCAGTACTTC.

The genes are TRBV5-5 and TRBJ1-3; no clear D gene. V gave up 4 bases and J gave up 0 bases, with 11 bases separating them. CDR1 is SGHKS and CDR2 is YYEKEE in the germline V gene (reference sequence). The CDR3 extends over 15 amino acids. CDR3 in amino acids: CASSTTQSSGNTIYF. The CDR3 DNA reads as TGTGCCAGCAGCACTACTCAATCCTCTGGAAACACCATATATTTT.

The rearrangement uses TRBV5-6 and TRBJ2-5; D possibly corresponds to TRBD1 (5 bases). The germline CDR1 and CDR2 sequences are SGHDT and YYEEEE. The CDR3 sequence is 15 residues long. V was pared by 0 bases and J by 5 bases, with 14 bases between. This CDR3 reads CASSLVLGAQETQYF. As DNA, the CDR3 is TGTGCCAGCAGCTTGGTACTTGGGGCCCAGGAGACCCAGTACTTC.

This chain joins TRBV5-1 and TRBJ2-1; D is perhaps TRBD2 (6 bases). The length of the CDR3 is 16 residues. The V gene's germline CDR1 is SGHRS and CDR2 YFSETQ. V shed 0 bases and J shed 6 bases, with 16 bases lying between them. In nucleotides, the CDR3 is TGCGCCAGCAGCTTGGAAGGCCGGGAGTTGGTCAATGAGCAGTTCTTC. It codes for CASSLEGRELVNEQFF.

This clone came up a few times. The V and J genes are TRBV4-2 and TRBJ2-5; TRBD2 matches 11 bases. The trim removed 4 bases at V and 1 base at J, leaving 2 bases unmatched. The CDR3 runs 15 residues. Germline lookup yields CDR1 LGHNA and CDR2 YNFKEQ. The chain's CDR3 is CASSLGTSGQETQYF. Written as DNA, the CDR3 is TGTGCCAGCAGCCTAGGGACTAGCGGCCAAGAGACCCAGTACTTC.

The chain is built from TRBV3-1 (or the pseudogene TRBV3-2) and TRBJ2-7; D may be TRBD1 (6 bases). The V end lost 1 base, the J end lost 2 bases, and 9 bases lay between the germline ends. This CDR3 comprises 14 residues. Germline CDR1 LGHDT, CDR2 YNNKEL (reference sequence). The CDR3 reads CASSQGTATYEQYF. CDR3 sequence (DNA): TGTGCCAGCAGCCAAGGGACAGCTACCTACGAGCAGTACTTC.

The rearrangement links TRBV29-1 to TRBJ1-1; D gene ambiguous. There are 14 residues in the CDR3. Trimming cost V 6 bases and J 1 base, with 15 bases left between them. The V gene's germline CDR1 is SQVTM and CDR2 ANQGSEA. The CDR3 protein is CSVRAGIGNTEAFF. CDR3 DNA: TGCAGCGTCCGGGCCGGGATAGGGAACACTGAAGCTTTCTTT.

The chain is built from TRBV7-5 and TRBJ1-5; TRBD1, the D gene given by the table, was not confirmed from the DNA. TRBV7-5 is an annotated pseudogene. This CDR3 region has 16 residues. The CDR3 coding sequence is TGTGCCAGAAGCTTAGCGGACAGGGGTGGGAGGCAGCCCCAGCATTTT. This translates into CARSLADRGGRQPQHF.

The chain joins TRBV11-3 to TRBJ2-1; 9 nucleotides line up with TRBD2. J was trimmed by 6 bases and V by 6 bases; bases with no gene match: 12. CDR1 and CDR2 (germline): SGHNT, YENEEA. The CDR3 runs 16 residues. The CDR3 loop is CASSPMAGGRPNEQFF. As DNA, the CDR3 is TGTGCCAGCAGTCCGATGGCGGGAGGGAGGCCCAATGAGCAGTTCTTC. Full variable domain (rest looked up from reference TRBV11-3 and TRBJ2-1): EAGVVQSPRYKIIEKKQPVAFWCNPISGHNTLYWYLQNLGQGPELLIRYENEEAVDDSQLPKDRFSAERLKGVDSTLKIQPAELGDSAVYLCASSPMAGGRPNEQFFGPGTRLTVL.

There are a few counts of this clone. This chain connects TRBV19 to TRBJ1-5; weak D call: TRBD1 (5 bases). V dropped 6 bases and J dropped 2 bases, with 11 bases sitting between them. The CDR3 is 14 amino acids. Germline CDR1 LNHDA, CDR2 SQIVND (reference sequence). The CDR3 coding sequence is TGTGCCAGTAGGCAAGCGGGGCGCAATCAGCCCCAGCATTTT. The encoded protein is CASRQAGRNQPQHF.

The chain links TRBV19 to TRBJ2-5; the match to TRBD2 covers 14 bases. From germline, CDR1 is LNHDA and CDR2 SQIVND (reference sequence). The CDR3 extends over 16 amino acids. The V gene end was trimmed by 5 bases and the J gene end by 2 bases; junction bases not matched to a gene: 4. For the CDR3, the DNA is TGTGCCAGTAGTTGGACTAGCGGGAGGTTTCAAGAGACCCAGTACTTC. Its translation: CASSWTSGRFQETQYF.

This clone was detected once. The chain uses TRBV28 and TRBJ1-1; a weak D match, TRBD1 (6 bases). The CDR3 has 13 residues. Trimming removed 6 bases at V and 4 bases at J, with 12 bases between. Per the germline V gene, CDR1 is MDHEN and CDR2 is SYDVKM. The CDR3 spells CASSGGLVTEAFF. The CDR3 DNA sequence: TGTGCCAGCAGCGGGGGGCTTGTCACTGAAGCTTTCTTT.

V and J are TRBV24-1 and TRBJ2-6, with a tentative D call TRBD1 (6 bases). The V end lost 3 bases, the J end lost 4 bases, and 15 bases lay between the germline ends. From germline, CDR1 is KGHDR and CDR2 SFDVKD. This CDR3 is 17 amino acids long. Here the CDR3 DNA reads TGTGCCACCAGTGATCCTAACAGGGCAGGAGGGGCCAACGTCCTGACTTTC. Translation gives CATSDPNRAGGANVLTF.

The chain joins TRBV19 to TRBJ1-5, with TRBD1 matching over 9 bases. CDR3 length: 14 residues. CDR1 and CDR2 from the germline V gene are LNHDA and SQIVND (reference sequence). Germline trimming cut 7 bases from V and 6 bases from J; bases unmatched to any gene: 7. The CDR3 nucleotides read TGTGCCAGTAACCCGGGACAGGGAGCTCAGCCCCAGCATTTT. Its protein product is CASNPGQGAQPQHF.

This clone was recorded only once. V usage is TRBV19 and J usage is TRBJ1-4; D perhaps matches TRBD1 (5 bases). Germline CDR1 reads LNHDA; CDR2 reads SQIVND (reference sequence). This CDR3 has 15 residues. Trimming shortened V by 6 bases and J by 0 bases, and 11 bases separated the two germline ends. In nucleotides, the CDR3 is TGTGCCAGTAGGCCCATGACAGCAACTAATGAAAAACTGTTTTTT. It specifies CASRPMTATNEKLFF.

The chain recombines TRBV28 with TRBJ2-5; D gene uncertain. CDR3 length: 13 amino acids. Per germline, CDR1 MDHEN and CDR2 SYDVKM. Trimming took off 9 bases at V and 2 bases at J, with 13 bases between the two ends. The CDR3 region has the DNA TGTGCCAGAAGGCCAAGCGAGCAAGAGACCCAGTACTTC. Residues: CARRPSEQETQYF.